Included here is one T cell receptor (beta chain) sequence, with context. It lacks a known antigen. Per-nucleotide qualities are absent, and no much larger clonotype sits a single base away. Participants in the prospective study were enrolled through a virtual design, were aged roughly 18 to 90 years, and lived in approximately 25 United States geographic areas. In the prospective study, cohorts were assigned on the basis of participant-reported clinical history obtained from a screening survey and a study questionnaire. Each participant in the prospective study had whole blood, serum and a nasopharyngeal or oropharyngeal swab collected by mobile phlebotomists. Participants in the prospective study had the option to provide additional blood draws and questionnaires over an approximately 2-month period. Before DNA extraction, prospective study blood samples were shipped either frozen or at room temperature.

TCRbeta CDR3 regions were amplified from genomic DNA by means of the immunoSEQ Assay, a bias-controlled multiplex PCR. Processing in the source paper ran as follows. The number of nucleated cells in each sample was estimated from the amplification of reference gene primers within the assay. Sequence reads were collapsed and filtered to measure the absolute abundance of every unique TCRbeta CDR3 rearrangement. Productive Simpson clonality was computed per sample as the square root of Simpson's diversity index over productive rearrangements. TCRdb took this table from immuneACCESS and kept in-frame rearrangements with V and J called. Such tables lack part of the clones; where checked against another copy, unresolved V genes explain under half of the gap, and the rest is unexplained. V and J calls plus clone size are reproduced from that table; the DNA served to infer D and trimming. Recorded for this sample are about 200,000 clones; 85% to 90% of them occurred a single time. The ten most abundant clones make up about 26% of the sample.

This record comes from a study of blood T cell repertoires in COVID-19 (dated by TCRdb to the early 2020s). With regard to the full study: ImmuneRACE Cohort 3 recovered participants were defined by two consecutive negative NP/OP PCR tests, healthcare professional clearance, or symptom resolution. Collaborator samples came from the United States, Italy and Spain and covered acute and convalescent phases of COVID-19. The material from the prospective study consisted of cDNA or gDNA derived from T cells, B-cell-depleted T cells, or PBMCs. The dataset comprised deeply sampled blood TCRbeta repertoires from subjects exposed to, actively infected with, or recovered from COVID-19. The repertoires were released in a freely available public database meant as a resource for research on the immune response to SARS-CoV-2. Samples were obtained from the ongoing ImmuneRACE study (first 160 participants) and from over 1,000 subjects provided by 6 global collaborators. The sample metadata nearly always contained a de-identified subject ID, COVID-19 status, age in years and sex. Where available, HLA class I and class II types were taken from metadata supplied by the sample provider and were not determined by assay-based typing. What the work shows at the level of the full study, not this receptor alone: The quantity of clinical and demographic metadata differed by source and by participant and was supplied without curation.

V sheds 0 bases and J sheds 5 bases, leaving 14 bases between their ends. The CDR3 contains 15 residues, cysteine and phenylalanine counted. CDR3 DNA only is kept here, 45 bases in frame from base 1. CDR1 and CDR2 (LGHDT, YNNKEL) derive from the germline V gene (reference sequence). Sequencing input: PBMCs or T cells enriched from blood (not recorded which). The chain joins TRBV3-1 (or the pseudogene TRBV3-2) to TRBJ2-7, and perhaps TRBD1 as D gene, on 6 matching bases. This TCR was recovered from a woman between 40 and 55 years old in a cohort exposed to, infected with or recovered from COVID-19 (not recorded which). Read as DNA, the sequence is TGTGCCAGCAGCCAAGAAACAGGGCTGAAGGACGAGCAGTACTTC. Its coded protein is CASSQETGLKDEQYF.